The table lists the clone carrying this T cell receptor beta chain with a count of one. The CDR3 has 16 amino acids. Trimming cost V 4 bases and J 3 bases; bases outside gene matches: 2. Looked up from germline, CDR1 is SGHKS and CDR2 is YYEKEE (reference sequence). Authors' analysis steps: Cell counts per sample came from amplifying reference gene primers. Libraries were prepared by immunoSEQ multiplex PCR; TCRdb keeps only in-frame clonotypes and omits some of them. V and J calls and clone size are those listed in that table; D and trimming were worked out from the DNA. Of about 46,000 clones in the sample, 87% were seen once. The data belong to a study of blood T cell repertoires in COVID-19. Overall study context: Sites across the United States, Italy and Spain contributed samples from acute and convalescent COVID-19. In each case, the material was cDNA or gDNA derived from T cells, B-cell-depleted T cells, or PBMCs.

The specimen was peripheral blood. J is TRBJ2-2 and V is TRBV5-5, with 14 nucleotides matching TRBD2. The TCR sequence derives from a human donor in a cohort sampled during active COVID-19. This CDR3 reads CASSPGLAGDTGELFF. The CDR3 nucleotides are TGTGCCAGCAGCCCGGGACTAGCGGGAGACACCGGGGAGCTGTTTTTT.